The present T cell receptor (beta chain) was sequenced within a study of blood T cell repertoires in COVID-19. Overall study context: The United States, Italy and Spain supplied acute and convalescent COVID-19 samples.

Germline V gene data show CDR1 as GTSNPN and CDR2 as SVGIG (reference sequence). The CDR3 runs 14 residues. V lost 3 bases and J 5 bases, leaving 16 bases between the germline ends. This table comes from immunoSEQ multiplex PCR, and its TCRdb copy is limited to in-frame clones, with some not included. The table includes a few hundred thousand clones, around 89% detected once. The sequencing sample was made of peripheral blood. The chain recombines TRBV30 with TRBJ1-1; maybe TRBD1 (6 bases). The sequence derives from a young man with acute or convalescent COVID-19. The DNA for the CDR3 is TGTGCCTGGAGCGTTTATGAGACAGGAACTGAAGCTTTCTTT. Translated, it gives CAWSVYETGTEAFF.